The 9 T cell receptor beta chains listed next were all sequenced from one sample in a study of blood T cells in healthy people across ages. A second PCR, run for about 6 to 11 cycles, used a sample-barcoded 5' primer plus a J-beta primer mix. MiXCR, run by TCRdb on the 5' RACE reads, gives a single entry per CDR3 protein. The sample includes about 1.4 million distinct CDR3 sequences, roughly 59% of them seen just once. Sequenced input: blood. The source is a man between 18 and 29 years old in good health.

For the CDR3, the DNA is TGTGCCAGCAGTCCGAATGGGCTAGCTGGAGAGACCCAGTACTTC. This sequence encodes CASSPNGLAGETQYF. J is TRBJ2-5 and V is TRBV25-1; the D gene is possibly TRBD2 (5 bases). Trimming took 5 bases from V and 4 from J, leaving 17 bases between them. The CDR3 runs 15 residues. CDR1 and CDR2 from the germline V gene are MGHDK and SYGVNS.

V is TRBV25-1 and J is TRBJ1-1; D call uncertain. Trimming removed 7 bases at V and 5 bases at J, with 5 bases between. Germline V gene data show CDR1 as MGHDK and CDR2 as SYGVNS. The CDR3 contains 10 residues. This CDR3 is CASIGTEAFF. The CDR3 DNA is TGTGCCAGCATTGGGACTGAAGCTTTCTTT.

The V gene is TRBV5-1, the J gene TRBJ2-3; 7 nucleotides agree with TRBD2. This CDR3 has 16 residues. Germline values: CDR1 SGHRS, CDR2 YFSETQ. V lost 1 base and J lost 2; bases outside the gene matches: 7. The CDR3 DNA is TGCGCCAGCAGCTTGCCCACTAGCGAATCCACAGATACGCAGTATTTT. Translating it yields CASSLPTSESTDTQYF.

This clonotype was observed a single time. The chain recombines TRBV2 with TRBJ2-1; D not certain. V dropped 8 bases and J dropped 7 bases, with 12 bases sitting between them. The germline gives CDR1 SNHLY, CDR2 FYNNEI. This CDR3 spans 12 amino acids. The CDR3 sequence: CASFPVLNEQFF. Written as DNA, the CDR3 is TGTGCCAGCTTCCCAGTATTAAATGAGCAGTTCTTC.

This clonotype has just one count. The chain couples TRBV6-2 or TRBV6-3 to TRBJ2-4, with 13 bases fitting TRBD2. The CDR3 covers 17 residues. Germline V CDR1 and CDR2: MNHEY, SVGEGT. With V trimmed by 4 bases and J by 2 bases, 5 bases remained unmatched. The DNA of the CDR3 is TGTGCCAGCAGTTGGGGACTAGCGGGGACATCCAAAAACATTCAGTACTTC. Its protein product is CASSWGLAGTSKNIQYF.

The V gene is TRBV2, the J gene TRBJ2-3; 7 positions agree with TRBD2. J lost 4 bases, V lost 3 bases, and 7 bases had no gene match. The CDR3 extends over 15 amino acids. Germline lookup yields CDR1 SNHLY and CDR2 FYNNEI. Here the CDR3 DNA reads TGTGCCAGCAGTGAGGGGACTACACGGGCAGATACGCAGTATTTT. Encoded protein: CASSEGTTRADTQYF.

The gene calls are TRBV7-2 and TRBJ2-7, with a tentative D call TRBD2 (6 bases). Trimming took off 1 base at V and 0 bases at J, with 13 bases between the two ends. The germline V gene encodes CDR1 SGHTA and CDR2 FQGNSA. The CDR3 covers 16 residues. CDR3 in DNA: TGTGCCAGCAGCTTAGGTGTGCGGGGAGGCTCCTACGAGCAGTACTTC. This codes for CASSLGVRGGSYEQYF.

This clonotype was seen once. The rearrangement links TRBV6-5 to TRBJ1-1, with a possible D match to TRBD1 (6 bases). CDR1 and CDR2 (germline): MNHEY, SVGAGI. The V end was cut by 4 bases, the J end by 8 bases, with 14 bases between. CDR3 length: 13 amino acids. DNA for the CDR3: TGTGCCAGCAGTTTCCCCGGGACAAAAGAAGCTTTCTTT. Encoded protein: CASSFPGTKEAFF.

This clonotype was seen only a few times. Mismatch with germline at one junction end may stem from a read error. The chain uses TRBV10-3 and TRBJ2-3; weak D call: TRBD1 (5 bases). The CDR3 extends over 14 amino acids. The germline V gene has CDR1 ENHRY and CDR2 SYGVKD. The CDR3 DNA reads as TGTGCCATAGCCCCTAATCAGGGCACAGGTACGCAGTATTTT. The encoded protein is CAIAPNQGTGTQYF.